This T cell receptor (beta chain) emerged from a study of blood T cell repertoires in COVID-19. The overall study: Sources were T cells, B-cell-depleted T cells, or PBMCs; the material itself was cDNA or gDNA.

The CDR3 length is 14 residues. The germline CDR1 and CDR2 sequences are KGHSH and LQKENI. This clone was counted a few times. Mismatch with germline at one junction end may stem from a read error. Repertoires were generated with immunoSEQ multiplex PCR, while TCRdb's copy carries only in-frame clones and drops some. Among around 200,000 clones, about 85% were seen once, and the ten largest hold about 5%. This chain uses TRBV18 with TRBJ1-1, with TRBD1 as a possible D gene (6 bases). Input material: peripheral blood. The sequence derives from a woman of 80 years or more with acute or convalescent COVID-19. The CDR3 is CASSPPDRRPEAFF. As DNA, the CDR3 is TGTGCCAGCTCACCACCGGACAGACGGCCTGAGGCTTTCTTT.